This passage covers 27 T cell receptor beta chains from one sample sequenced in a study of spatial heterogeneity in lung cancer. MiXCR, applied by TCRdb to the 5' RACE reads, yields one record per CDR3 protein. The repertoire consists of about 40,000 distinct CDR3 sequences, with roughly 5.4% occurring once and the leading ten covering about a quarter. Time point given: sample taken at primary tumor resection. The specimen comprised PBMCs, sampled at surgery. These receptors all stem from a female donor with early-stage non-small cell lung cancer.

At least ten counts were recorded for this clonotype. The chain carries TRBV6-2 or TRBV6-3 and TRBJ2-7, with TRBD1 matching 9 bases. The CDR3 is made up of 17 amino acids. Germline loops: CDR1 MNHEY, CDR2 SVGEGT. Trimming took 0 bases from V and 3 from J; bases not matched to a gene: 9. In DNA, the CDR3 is TGTGCCAGCAGTTACTCGTTCCGGGACAGGGATATCTACGAGCAGTACTTC. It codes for CASSYSFRDRDIYEQYF.

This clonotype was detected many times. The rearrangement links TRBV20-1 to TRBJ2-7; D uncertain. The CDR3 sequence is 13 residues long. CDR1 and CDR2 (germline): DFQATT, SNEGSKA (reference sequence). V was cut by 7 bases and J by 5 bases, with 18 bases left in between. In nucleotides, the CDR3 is TGCAGTGGGCTCGCCCAGTCTCGGGACGAGCAGTACTTC. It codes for CSGLAQSRDEQYF.

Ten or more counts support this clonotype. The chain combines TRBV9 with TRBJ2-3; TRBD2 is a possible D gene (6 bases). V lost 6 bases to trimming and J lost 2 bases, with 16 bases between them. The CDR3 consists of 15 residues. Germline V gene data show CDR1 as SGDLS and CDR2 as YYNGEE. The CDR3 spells CASTLAGSYTDTQYF. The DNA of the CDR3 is TGTGCCAGCACTCTGGCGGGGTCCTACACAGATACGCAGTATTTT.

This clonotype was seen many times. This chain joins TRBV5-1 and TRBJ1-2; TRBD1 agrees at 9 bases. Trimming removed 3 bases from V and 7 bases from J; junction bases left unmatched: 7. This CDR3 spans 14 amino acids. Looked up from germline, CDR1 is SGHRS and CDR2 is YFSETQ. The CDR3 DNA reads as TGCGCCAGCAGCTCCGAGACAGGGGGTTTTGGCTACACCTTC. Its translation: CASSSETGGFGYTF.

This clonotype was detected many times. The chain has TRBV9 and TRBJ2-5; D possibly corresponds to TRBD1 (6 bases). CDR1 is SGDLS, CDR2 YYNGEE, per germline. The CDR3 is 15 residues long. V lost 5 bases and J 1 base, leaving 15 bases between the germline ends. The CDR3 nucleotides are TGTGCCAGCAGTAGGGGGATGGGGAGCCAAGAGACCCAGTACTTC. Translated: CASSRGMGSQETQYF.

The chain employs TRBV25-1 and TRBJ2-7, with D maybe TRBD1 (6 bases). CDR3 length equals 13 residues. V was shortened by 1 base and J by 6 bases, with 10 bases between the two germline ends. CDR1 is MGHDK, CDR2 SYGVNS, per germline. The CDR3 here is CASSEWGRLEQYF. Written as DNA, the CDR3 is TGTGCCAGCAGTGAATGGGGGCGCCTCGAGCAGTACTTC.

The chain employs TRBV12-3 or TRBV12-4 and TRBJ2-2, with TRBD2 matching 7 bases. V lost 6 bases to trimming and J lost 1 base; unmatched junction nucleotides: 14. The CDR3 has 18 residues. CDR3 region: CASSQQLAGVENTGELFF. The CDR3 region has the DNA TGTGCCAGCAGCCAACAGCTCGCGGGGGTCGAGAACACCGGGGAGCTGTTTTTT.

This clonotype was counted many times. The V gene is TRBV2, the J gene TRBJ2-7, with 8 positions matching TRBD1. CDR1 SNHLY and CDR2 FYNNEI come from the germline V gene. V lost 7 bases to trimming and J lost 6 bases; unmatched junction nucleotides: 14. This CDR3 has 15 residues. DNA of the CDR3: TGTGCCAGCATCGGCGGAGGACAGGGTAAAGGCGAGCAGTACTTC. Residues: CASIGGGQGKGEQYF.

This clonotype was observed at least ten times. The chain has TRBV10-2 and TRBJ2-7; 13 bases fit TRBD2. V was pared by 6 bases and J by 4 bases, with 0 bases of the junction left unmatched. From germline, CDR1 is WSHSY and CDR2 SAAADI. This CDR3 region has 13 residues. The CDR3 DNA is TGCGCCAGCAGGACTAGCGGGGGGTACGAGCAGTACTTC. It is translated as CASRTSGGYEQYF.

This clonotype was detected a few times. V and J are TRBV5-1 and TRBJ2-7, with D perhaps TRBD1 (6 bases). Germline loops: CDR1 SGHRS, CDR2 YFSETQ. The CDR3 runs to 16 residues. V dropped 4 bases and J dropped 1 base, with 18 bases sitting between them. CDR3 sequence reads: CASSVSGQGHSYEQYF. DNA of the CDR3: TGCGCCAGCAGCGTCTCCGGCCAGGGACATTCCTACGAGCAGTACTTC. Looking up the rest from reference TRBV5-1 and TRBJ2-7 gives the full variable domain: KAGVTQTPRYLIKTRGQQVTLSCSPISGHRSVSWYQQTPGQGLQFLFEYFSETQRNKGNFPGRFSGRQFSNSRSEMNVSTLELGDSALYLCASSVSGQGHSYEQYFGPGTRLTVT.

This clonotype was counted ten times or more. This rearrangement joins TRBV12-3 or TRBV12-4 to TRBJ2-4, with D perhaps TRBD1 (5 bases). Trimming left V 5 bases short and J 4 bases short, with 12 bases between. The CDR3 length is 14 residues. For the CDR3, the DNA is TGTGCCAGCAGTCCCGAAGGGGATAAAAACATTCAGTACTTC. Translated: CASSPEGDKNIQYF.

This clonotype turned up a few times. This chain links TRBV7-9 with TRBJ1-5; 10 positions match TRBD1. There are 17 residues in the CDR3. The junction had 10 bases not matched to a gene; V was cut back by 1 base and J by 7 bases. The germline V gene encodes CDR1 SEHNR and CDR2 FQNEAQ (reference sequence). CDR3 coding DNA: TGTGCCAGCAGCTTAGGGGATCTGGGACAGGGGACGCAGCCCCAGCATTTT. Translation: CASSLGDLGQGTQPQHF.

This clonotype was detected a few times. CDR3 protein: CASSSPPPEILYEQYF. The CDR3 nucleotides are TGTGCCAGCAGTTCTCCCCCCCCGGAGATACTCTACGAGCAGTACTTC. The chain employs TRBV28 and TRBJ2-7, with D unresolved. Trimming cost V 4 bases and J 3 bases, with 19 bases left between them. There are 16 residues in the CDR3. Germline V gene data show CDR1 as MDHEN and CDR2 as SYDVKM.

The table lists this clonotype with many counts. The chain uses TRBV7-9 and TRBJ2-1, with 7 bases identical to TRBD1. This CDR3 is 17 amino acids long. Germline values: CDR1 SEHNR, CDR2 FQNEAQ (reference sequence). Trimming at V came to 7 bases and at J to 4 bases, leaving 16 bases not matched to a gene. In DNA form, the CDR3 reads TGTGCCAGCAACGACGCCTCGACAGGGTTGATGTACAATGAGCAGTTCTTC. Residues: CASNDASTGLMYNEQFF.

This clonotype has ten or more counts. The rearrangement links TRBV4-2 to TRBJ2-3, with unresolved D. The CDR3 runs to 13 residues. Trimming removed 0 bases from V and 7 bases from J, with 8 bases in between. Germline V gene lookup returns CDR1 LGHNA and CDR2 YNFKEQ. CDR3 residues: CASSQDGRYTQYF. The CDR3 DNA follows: TGTGCCAGCAGCCAAGATGGAAGATATACGCAGTATTTT.

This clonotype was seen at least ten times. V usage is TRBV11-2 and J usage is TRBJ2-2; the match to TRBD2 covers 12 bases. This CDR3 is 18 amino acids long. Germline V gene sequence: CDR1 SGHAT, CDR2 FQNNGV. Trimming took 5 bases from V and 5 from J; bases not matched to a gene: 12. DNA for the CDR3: TGTGCCAGCAGCCGCCAGACTAGCGGGGGTCAGGAGACCGGGGAGCTGTTTTTT. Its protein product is CASSRQTSGGQETGELFF.

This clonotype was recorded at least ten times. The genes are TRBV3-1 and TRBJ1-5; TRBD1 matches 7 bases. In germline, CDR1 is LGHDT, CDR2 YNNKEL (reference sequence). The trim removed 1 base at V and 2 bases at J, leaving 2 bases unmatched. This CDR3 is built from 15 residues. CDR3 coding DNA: TGTGCCAGCAGCCAAGCCGGACAGGGCAATCAGCCCCAGCATTTT. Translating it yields CASSQAGQGNQPQHF.

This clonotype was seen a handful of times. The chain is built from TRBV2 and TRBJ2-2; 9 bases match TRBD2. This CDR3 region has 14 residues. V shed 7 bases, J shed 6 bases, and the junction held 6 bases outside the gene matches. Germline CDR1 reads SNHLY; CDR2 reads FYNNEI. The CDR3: CASKWRGGAGELFF. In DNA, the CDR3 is TGTGCCAGCAAGTGGCGGGGGGGCGCCGGGGAGCTGTTTTTT.

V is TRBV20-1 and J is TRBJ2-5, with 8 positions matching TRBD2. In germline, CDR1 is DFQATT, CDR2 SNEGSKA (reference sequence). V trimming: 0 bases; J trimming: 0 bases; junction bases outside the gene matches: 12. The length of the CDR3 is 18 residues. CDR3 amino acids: CSARDLSGGDPYQETQYF. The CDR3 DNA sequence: TGCAGTGCTAGAGATCTCAGCGGGGGAGATCCGTACCAAGAGACCCAGTACTTC.

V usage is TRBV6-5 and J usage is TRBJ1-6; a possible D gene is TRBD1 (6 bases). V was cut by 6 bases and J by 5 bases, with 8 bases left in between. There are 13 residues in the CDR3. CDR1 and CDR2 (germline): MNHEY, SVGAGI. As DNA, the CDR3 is TGTGCCAGCAGCCAGGGGAATAATTCACCCCTCCACTTT. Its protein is CASSQGNNSPLHF.

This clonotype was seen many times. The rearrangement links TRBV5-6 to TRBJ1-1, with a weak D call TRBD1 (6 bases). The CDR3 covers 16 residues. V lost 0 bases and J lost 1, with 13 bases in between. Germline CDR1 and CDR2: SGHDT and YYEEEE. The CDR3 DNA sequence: TGTGCCAGCAGCTTGGAGTACAGGGTGCAGAACACTGAAGCTTTCTTT. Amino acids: CASSLEYRVQNTEAFF.

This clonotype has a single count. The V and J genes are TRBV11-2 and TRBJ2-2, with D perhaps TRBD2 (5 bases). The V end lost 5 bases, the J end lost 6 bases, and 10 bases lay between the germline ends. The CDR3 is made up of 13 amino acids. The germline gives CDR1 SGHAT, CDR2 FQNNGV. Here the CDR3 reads CASSPLAAGELFF. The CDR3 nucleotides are TGTGCCAGCAGCCCTCTAGCTGCCGGGGAGCTGTTTTTT.

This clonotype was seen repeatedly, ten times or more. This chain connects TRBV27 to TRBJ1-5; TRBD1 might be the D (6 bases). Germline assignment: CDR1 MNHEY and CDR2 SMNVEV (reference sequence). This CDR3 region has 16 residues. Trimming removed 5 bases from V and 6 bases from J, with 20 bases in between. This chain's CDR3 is CASSPRGRGGGQPQHF. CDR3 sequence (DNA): TGTGCCAGCAGTCCCCGAGGCAGGGGAGGGGGTCAGCCCCAGCATTTT.

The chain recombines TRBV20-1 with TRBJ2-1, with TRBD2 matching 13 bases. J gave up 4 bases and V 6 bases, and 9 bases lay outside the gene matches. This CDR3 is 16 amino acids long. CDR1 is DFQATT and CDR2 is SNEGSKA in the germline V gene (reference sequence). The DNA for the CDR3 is TGCAGTGCACCAACTAGCGGGGGGGCGGTATACAATGAGCAGTTCTTC. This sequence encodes CSAPTSGGAVYNEQFF.

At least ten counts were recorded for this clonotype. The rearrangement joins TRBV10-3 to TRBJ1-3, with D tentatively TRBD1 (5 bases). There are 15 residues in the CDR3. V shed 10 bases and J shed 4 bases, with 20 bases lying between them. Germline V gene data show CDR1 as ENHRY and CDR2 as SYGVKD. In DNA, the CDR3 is TGTGCCACCACGGGGGGGACCCACGGGGGAAACACCATATATTTT. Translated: CATTGGTHGGNTIYF.

The CDR3 reads CASSSRWRDRGSYEQYF. DNA for the CDR3: TGTGCCAGCAGTTCTCGGTGGAGGGACAGGGGATCCTACGAGCAGTACTTC. The V and J genes are TRBV6-2 or TRBV6-3 and TRBJ2-7; 10 bases align to TRBD1. CDR3 length: 17 amino acids. V was clipped by 4 bases and J by 1 base; unmatched bases: 10. Germline assignment: CDR1 MNHEY and CDR2 SVGEGT.

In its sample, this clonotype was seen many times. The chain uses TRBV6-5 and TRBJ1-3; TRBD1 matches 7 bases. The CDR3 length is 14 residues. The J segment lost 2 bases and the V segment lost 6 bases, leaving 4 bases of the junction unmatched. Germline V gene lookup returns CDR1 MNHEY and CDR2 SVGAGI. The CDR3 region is CASRNGQAGNTIYF. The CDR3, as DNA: TGTGCCAGCAGGAATGGACAGGCTGGAAACACCATATATTTT.